This entry lists 19 T cell receptor beta chains sequenced from one sample in a study of blood T cell repertoires in COVID-19. Some clones are missing from TCRdb's copy, which holds only in-frame ones; the method was immunoSEQ multiplex PCR. The table includes just over 95,000 clones, more than 75% detected once. The sequencing input was peripheral blood. All receptors derive from a man aged 80 or over with acute or convalescent COVID-19.

In DNA, the CDR3 is TGCGCCAGCAGCTCGGGGGGTGGTGGCCGAGATACGCAGTATTTT. Amino acids: CASSSGGGGRDTQYF. V is TRBV5-1 and J is TRBJ2-3; 7 nucleotides agree with TRBD2. V trimming: 3 bases; J trimming: 5 bases; junction bases outside the gene matches: 9. Germline CDR1 SGHRS, CDR2 YFSETQ. The CDR3 sequence is 15 residues long.

The rearrangement uses TRBV2 and TRBJ2-7, with D perhaps TRBD1 (6 bases). CDR1 and CDR2 (germline): SNHLY, FYNNEI. V was pared by 5 bases and J by 7 bases, with 15 bases between. The length of the CDR3 is 13 residues. The CDR3 here is CASSTREGGEQYF. In nucleotides, the CDR3 is TGTGCCAGCAGTACCCGGGAAGGGGGTGAGCAGTACTTC.

The sample holds one count of this clone. This chain connects TRBV6-4 to TRBJ2-2, with D possibly matching TRBD1 (5 bases). V lost 7 bases to trimming and J lost 0 bases, with 9 bases between them. This CDR3 contains 14 residues. Germline V gene data show CDR1 as MRHNA and CDR2 as SNTAGT. Here the CDR3 reads CASKLTANTGELFF. The CDR3 DNA follows: TGTGCCAGCAAACTGACAGCGAACACCGGGGAGCTGTTTTTT.

V gene TRBV6-5 combines with J gene TRBJ1-1; TRBD1 matches at 7 bases. The CDR3 totals 13 residues. Trimming cost V 5 bases and J 12 bases; bases outside gene matches: 12. Germline CDR1 is MNHEY and CDR2 is SVGAGI. Here the CDR3 DNA reads TGTGCCAGCAGTATATCGATATGGGACAGAACTTTCTTT. It specifies CASSISIWDRTFF.

A note on this clone: An end of the junction does not agree with germline; a read error may underlie this. The chain couples TRBV7-7 to TRBJ2-1; 8 nucleotides agree with TRBD1. CDR3 length equals 13 residues. Germline CDR1 is SSHAT and CDR2 is FNYEAQ (reference sequence). CDR3 coding DNA: TGTGCTAGCAGCCACGGACAGGGCAATGAGCAGTTCTTC. Its translation is CASSHGQGNEQFF.

The chain has TRBV27 and TRBJ2-1; the match to TRBD2 covers 10 bases. There are 15 residues in the CDR3. V was pared by 2 bases and J by 5 bases, with 3 bases of the junction left unmatched. The germline V gene has CDR1 MNHEY and CDR2 SMNVEV (reference sequence). The DNA of the CDR3 is TGTGCCAGCAGTTTAAGAGCGGGAGGGAACAATGAGCAGTTCTTC. Protein product: CASSLRAGGNNEQFF.

The V gene is TRBV23-1, the J gene TRBJ2-2; maybe TRBD1 (6 bases). TRBV23-1 counts as an open reading frame of uncertain function. CDR3 length equals 15 residues. V lost 0 bases and J 6 bases, leaving 11 bases between the germline ends. For the CDR3, the DNA is TGCGCCAGCAGTCAATCACTCGCAGGGGCCGGGGAGCTGTTTTTT. It translates to CASSQSLAGAGELFF.

This rearrangement joins TRBV5-1 to TRBJ1-6; TRBD1 matches at 7 bases. The germline V gene encodes CDR1 SGHRS and CDR2 YFSETQ. With 4 bases clipped from V and 8 bases from J, the junction kept 6 bases outside the gene matches. The CDR3 length is 14 residues. The CDR3 loop is CASSLTGDDSPLHF. For the CDR3, the DNA is TGCGCCAGCAGCCTCACAGGGGACGATTCACCCCTCCACTTT.

The V gene is TRBV6-2 or TRBV6-3, the J gene TRBJ1-1; the match to TRBD1 covers 7 bases. Trimming at V came to 6 bases and at J to 0 bases, leaving 7 bases not matched to a gene. The CDR3 runs 15 residues. CDR1 is MNHEY and CDR2 is SVGEGT in the germline V gene. The CDR3 bases are TGTGCCAGCAGCCACAGGGGACAGATGAACACTGAAGCTTTCTTT. It specifies CASSHRGQMNTEAFF.

The chain links TRBV12-3 or TRBV12-4 to TRBJ1-1; tentatively, D is TRBD1 (6 bases). The CDR3 sequence is 12 residues long. V lost 5 bases, J lost 11 bases, and 15 bases lay in between. The CDR3 reads CASSPSGARAFF. The CDR3, as DNA: TGTGCCAGCAGTCCATCAGGGGCCCGGGCTTTCTTT.

The V gene is TRBV27, the J gene TRBJ2-1; D is possibly TRBD2 (5 bases). The CDR3 is 13 amino acids. V was cut by 3 bases and J by 6 bases, with 9 bases left in between. The V gene's germline CDR1 is MNHEY and CDR2 SMNVEV (reference sequence). The DNA of the CDR3 is TGTGCCAGCAGTTTCCGACGGGGCAATGAGCAGTTCTTC. Protein: CASSFRRGNEQFF.

This clone was counted a single time. The gene calls are TRBV14 and TRBJ1-4; 8 positions agree with TRBD1. Germline CDR1 and CDR2: SGHDN and FVKESK. CDR3 size: 16 residues. V lost 0 bases and J lost 13; bases outside the gene matches: 13. In nucleotides, the CDR3 is TGTGCCAGCAGCCAAGAAAGGGGGACAGGTTCCCTCCGACTGTTTTTT. Translating it yields CASSQERGTGSLRLFF.

This clone was seen a single time. The gene calls are TRBV5-1 and TRBJ1-5, with D perhaps TRBD1 (6 bases). The V end lost 3 bases, the J end lost 7 bases, and 11 bases lay between the germline ends. This CDR3 is 13 amino acids long. The germline gives CDR1 SGHRS, CDR2 YFSETQ. CDR3 amino acids: CASSSTGQQPQHF. The CDR3 coding sequence is TGCGCCAGCAGCTCTACAGGGCAGCAGCCCCAGCATTTT. The full variable domain, completed using reference TRBV5-1 and TRBJ1-5, is KAGVTQTPRYLIKTRGQQVTLSCSPISGHRSVSWYQQTPGQGLQFLFEYFSETQRNKGNFPGRFSGRQFSNSRSEMNVSTLELGDSALYLCASSSTGQQPQHFGDGTRLSIL.

The gene calls are TRBV7-8 and TRBJ2-7; D might be TRBD1 (6 bases). Germline V gene data show CDR1 as SGHVS and CDR2 as FQNEAQ. Trimming pared 5 bases from V and 7 bases from J, leaving 18 bases between. This CDR3 has 14 residues. Written as DNA, the CDR3 is TGTGCCAGCAGCCGGGGACATCCACCTACGGAGCAGTACTTC. Residues: CASSRGHPPTEQYF.

This sequence joins TRBV5-1 and TRBJ2-7, with TRBD1 identical over 11 bases. The CDR3 is 15 residues long. Germline CDR1 SGHRS, CDR2 YFSETQ. The V gene end was trimmed by 2 bases and the J gene end by 3 bases; junction bases not matched to a gene: 4. The CDR3 DNA reads as TGCGCCAGCAGCTTCACCGGGACAGGGGGCTACGAGCAGTACTTC. Translation gives CASSFTGTGGYEQYF.

J is TRBJ1-1 and V is TRBV4-3; the D is unclear. Trimming left V 0 bases short and J 3 bases short, with 8 bases between. The CDR3 is made up of 14 amino acids. The germline V gene encodes CDR1 LGHNA and CDR2 YSLEER. The CDR3 nucleotides are TGCGCCAGCAGCCAAGAACCCACGGACACTGAAGCTTTCTTT. Translating it yields CASSQEPTDTEAFF.

The chain employs TRBV10-1 and TRBJ2-1; 11 positions match TRBD2. CDR3 size: 16 residues. Germline V CDR1 and CDR2: WNHNN, SYGVQD (reference sequence). The J segment lost 6 bases and the V segment lost 5 bases, leaving 9 bases of the junction unmatched. The CDR3: CASSPSLSGRVNEQFF. CDR3 nucleotide sequence: TGCGCCAGCAGTCCTTCCCTTAGCGGGAGGGTCAATGAGCAGTTCTTC.

The CDR3 bases are TGTGCCAGCAAGACAGGGATCTATGGCTACACCTTC. It specifies CASKTGIYGYTF. This chain uses TRBV28 with TRBJ1-2; 7 nucleotides agree with TRBD1. The germline V gene encodes CDR1 MDHEN and CDR2 SYDVKM. The CDR3 runs 12 residues. Trimming removed 7 bases from V and 4 bases from J; junction bases left unmatched: 3.

This clone has a single count. V and J are TRBV5-1 and TRBJ2-3, with a possible D match to TRBD2 (6 bases). From germline, CDR1 is SGHRS and CDR2 YFSETQ. The ends were cut back, 2 bases at V and 4 bases at J, with 17 bases in the middle. The CDR3 covers 16 residues. The CDR3 DNA reads as TGCGCCAGCAGCTTCGGAGGGCTGGAGTATCCAGATACGCAGTATTTT. Encoded protein: CASSFGGLEYPDTQYF.